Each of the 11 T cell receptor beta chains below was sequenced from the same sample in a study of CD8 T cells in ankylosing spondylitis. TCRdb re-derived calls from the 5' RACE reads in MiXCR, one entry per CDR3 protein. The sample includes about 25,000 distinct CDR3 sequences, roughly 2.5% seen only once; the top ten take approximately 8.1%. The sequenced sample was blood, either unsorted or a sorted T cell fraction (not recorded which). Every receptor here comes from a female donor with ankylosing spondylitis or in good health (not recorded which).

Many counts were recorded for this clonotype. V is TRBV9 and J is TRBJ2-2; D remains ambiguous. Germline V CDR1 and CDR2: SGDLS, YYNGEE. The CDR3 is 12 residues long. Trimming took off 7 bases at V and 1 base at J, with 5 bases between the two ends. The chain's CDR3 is CASGENTGELFF. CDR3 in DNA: TGTGCCAGCGGGGAGAACACCGGGGAGCTGTTTTTT.

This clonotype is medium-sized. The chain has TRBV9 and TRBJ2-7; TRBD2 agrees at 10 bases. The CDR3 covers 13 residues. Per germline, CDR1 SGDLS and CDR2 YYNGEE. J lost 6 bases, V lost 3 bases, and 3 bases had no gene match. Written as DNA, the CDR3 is TGTGCCAGCAGCGAGGGACTAGCGTCCGAGCAGTACTTC. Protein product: CASSEGLASEQYF. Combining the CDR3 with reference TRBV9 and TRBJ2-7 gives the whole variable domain DSGVTQTPKHLITATGQRVTLRCSPRSGDLSVYWYQQSLDQGLQFLIQYYNGEERAKGNILERFSAQQFPDLHSELNLSSLELGDSALYFCASSEGLASEQYFGPGTRLTVT.

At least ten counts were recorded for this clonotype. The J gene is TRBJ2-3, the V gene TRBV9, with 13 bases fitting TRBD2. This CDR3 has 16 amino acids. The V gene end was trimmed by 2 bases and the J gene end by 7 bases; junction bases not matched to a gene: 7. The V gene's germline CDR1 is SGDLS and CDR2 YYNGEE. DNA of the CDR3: TGTGCCAGCAGCGTGGTACTAGCGGGGGGGCAAAATACGCAGTATTTT. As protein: CASSVVLAGGQNTQYF.

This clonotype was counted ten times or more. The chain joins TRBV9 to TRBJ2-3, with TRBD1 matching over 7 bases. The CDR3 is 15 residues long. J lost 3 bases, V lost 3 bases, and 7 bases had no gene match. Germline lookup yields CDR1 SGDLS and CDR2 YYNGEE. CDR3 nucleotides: TGTGCCAGCAGCGGGGTCCCGGGACAGACAGATACGCAGTATTTT. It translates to CASSGVPGQTDTQYF.

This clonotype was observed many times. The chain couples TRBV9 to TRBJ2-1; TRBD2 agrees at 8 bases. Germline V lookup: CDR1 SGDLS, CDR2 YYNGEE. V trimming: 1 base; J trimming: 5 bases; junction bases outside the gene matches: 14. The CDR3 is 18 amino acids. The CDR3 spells CASSVRDMAGGKDNEQFF. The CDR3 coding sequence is TGTGCCAGCAGCGTAAGAGACATGGCGGGAGGAAAGGACAATGAGCAGTTCTTC.

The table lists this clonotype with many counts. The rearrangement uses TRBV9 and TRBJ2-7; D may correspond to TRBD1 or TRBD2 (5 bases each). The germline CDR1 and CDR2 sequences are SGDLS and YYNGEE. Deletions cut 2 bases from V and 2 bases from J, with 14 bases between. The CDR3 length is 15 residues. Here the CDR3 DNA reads TGTGCCAGCAGCGTGTCGACCGGGACGGCCTACGAGCAGTACTTC. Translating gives CASSVSTGTAYEQYF. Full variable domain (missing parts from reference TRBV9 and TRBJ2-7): DSGVTQTPKHLITATGQRVTLRCSPRSGDLSVYWYQQSLDQGLQFLIQYYNGEERAKGNILERFSAQQFPDLHSELNLSSLELGDSALYFCASSVSTGTAYEQYFGPGTRLTVT.

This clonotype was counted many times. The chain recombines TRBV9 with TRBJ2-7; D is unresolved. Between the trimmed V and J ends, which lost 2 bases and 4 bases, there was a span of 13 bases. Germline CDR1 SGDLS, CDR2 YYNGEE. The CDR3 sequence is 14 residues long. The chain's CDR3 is CASSVSPNEYEQYF. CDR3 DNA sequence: TGTGCCAGCAGCGTGAGCCCGAACGAGTACGAGCAGTACTTC.

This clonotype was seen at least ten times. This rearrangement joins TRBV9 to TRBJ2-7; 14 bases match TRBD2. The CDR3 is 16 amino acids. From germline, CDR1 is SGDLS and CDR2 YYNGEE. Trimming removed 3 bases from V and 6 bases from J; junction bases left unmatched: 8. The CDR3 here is CASSGGGTSGSLEQYF. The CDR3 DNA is TGTGCCAGCAGCGGCGGCGGGACTAGCGGGAGTCTCGAGCAGTACTTC.

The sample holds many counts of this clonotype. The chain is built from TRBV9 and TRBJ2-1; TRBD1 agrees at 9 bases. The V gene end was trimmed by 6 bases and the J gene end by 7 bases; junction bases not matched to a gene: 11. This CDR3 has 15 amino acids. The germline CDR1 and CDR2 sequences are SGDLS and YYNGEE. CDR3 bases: TGTGCCAGCAACGTGCAGGGACAGGGTGATAATGAGCAGTTCTTC. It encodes CASNVQGQGDNEQFF.

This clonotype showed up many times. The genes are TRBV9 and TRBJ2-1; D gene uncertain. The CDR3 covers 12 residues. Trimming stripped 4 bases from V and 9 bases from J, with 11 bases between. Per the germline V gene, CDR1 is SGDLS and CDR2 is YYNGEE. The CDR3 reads CASSSREGEQFF. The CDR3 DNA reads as TGTGCCAGCAGCTCCCGTGAAGGTGAGCAGTTCTTC.

CDR3 nucleotide sequence: TGTGCCAGCAGCCCTCCGGGACAGGTTAATGAAAAACTGTTTTTT. Residues: CASSPPGQVNEKLFF. The chain carries TRBV7-9 and TRBJ1-4; 8 bases match TRBD1. The V gene end was trimmed by 5 bases and the J gene end by 4 bases; junction bases not matched to a gene: 6. Germline lookup yields CDR1 SEHNR and CDR2 FQNEAQ (reference sequence). This CDR3 contains 15 residues.